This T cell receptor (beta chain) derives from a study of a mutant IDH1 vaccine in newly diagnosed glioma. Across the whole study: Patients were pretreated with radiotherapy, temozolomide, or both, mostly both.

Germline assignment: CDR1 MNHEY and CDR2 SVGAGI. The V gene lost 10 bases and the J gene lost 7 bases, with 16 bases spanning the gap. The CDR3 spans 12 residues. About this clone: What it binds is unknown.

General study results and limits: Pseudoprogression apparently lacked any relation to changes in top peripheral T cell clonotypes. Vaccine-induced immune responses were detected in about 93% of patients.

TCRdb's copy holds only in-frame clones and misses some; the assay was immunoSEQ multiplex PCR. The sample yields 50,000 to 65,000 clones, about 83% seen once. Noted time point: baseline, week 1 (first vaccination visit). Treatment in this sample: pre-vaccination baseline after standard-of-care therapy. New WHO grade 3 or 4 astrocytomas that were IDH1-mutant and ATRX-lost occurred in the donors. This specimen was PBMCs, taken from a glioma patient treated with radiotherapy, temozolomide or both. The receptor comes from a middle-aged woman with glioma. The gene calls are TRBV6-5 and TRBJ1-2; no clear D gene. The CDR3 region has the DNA TGTGCCACCTCGTTCGAAGTCGGTGGCTACACCTTC. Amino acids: CATSFEVGGYTF.